The TCR beta chain under discussion was sequenced for a study of T cells in Graves' hyperthyroidism and ophthalmopathy. Diagnostic decisions used clinical symptoms, serum thyroxine and TRAb, thyroid ultrasound and orbital computed tomography. This sample holds PBMCs from 10 ml fresh peripheral blood. This clonotype has ten or more counts. Its antigen is still unknown. What was amplified from RNA transcripts were TCR beta CDR3 regions. During a first-round RT-PCR of the TCR CDR3, the HTBI primer set was used. TCRdb re-called the multiplex PCR reads through MiXCR, storing one row per CDR3 protein. The sample shows some 600,000 distinct CDR3 sequences, over 11% of them seen only once. With 10 bases clipped from V and 10 bases from J, the junction kept 14 bases outside the gene matches. There are 15 residues in the CDR3. Germline V gives CDR1 MDHEN, CDR2 SYDVKM. Points from the study as a whole: From stable hyperthyroidism, ophthalmopathy was set apart by a 13 V-J model.

The sample comprised blood. The genes are TRBV28 and TRBJ1-6, with 9 bases identical to TRBD1. The sequence came from a woman aged 25-40 years with Graves' hyperthyroidism that later progressed to Graves' ophthalmopathy. This chain's CDR3 is CAISIGDRVGSPLHF. The CDR3 DNA sequence: TGTGCCATTTCGATCGGGGACAGGGTGGGATCACCCCTCCACTTT. Full variable domain (outside the CDR3, taken from reference TRBV28 and TRBJ1-6): DVKVTQSSRYLVKRTGEKVFLECVQDMDHENMFWYRQDPGLGLRLIYFSYDVKMKEKGDIPEGYSVSREKKERFSLILESASTNQTSMYLCAISIGDRVGSPLHFGNGTRLTVT.